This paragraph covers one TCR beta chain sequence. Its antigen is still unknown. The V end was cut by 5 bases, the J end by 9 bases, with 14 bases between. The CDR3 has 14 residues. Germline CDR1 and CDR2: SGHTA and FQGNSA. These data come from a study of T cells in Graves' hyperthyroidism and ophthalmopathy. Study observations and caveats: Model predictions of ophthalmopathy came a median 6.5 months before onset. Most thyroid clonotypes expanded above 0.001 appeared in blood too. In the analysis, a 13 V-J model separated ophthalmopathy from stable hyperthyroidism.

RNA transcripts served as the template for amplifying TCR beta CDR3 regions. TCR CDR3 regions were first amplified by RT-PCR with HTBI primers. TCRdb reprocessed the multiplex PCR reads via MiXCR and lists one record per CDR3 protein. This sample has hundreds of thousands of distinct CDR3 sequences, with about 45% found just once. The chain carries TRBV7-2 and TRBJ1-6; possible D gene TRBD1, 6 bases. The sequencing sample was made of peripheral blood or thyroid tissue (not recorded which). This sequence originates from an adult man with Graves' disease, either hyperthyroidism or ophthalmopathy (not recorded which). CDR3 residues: CASSPRGGVSPLHF. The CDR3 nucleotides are TGTGCCAGCAGCCCACGGGGGGGCGTTTCACCCCTCCACTTT.